This section outlines one TCR beta chain sequence together with its context. Its antigen is not known. This CDR3 is 11 amino acids long. CDR1 and CDR2 (germline): GTSNPN, SVGIG (reference sequence). Sample-barcoded 5' priming and a J-beta primer mix drove a second PCR of about 7 to 12 cycles. Via MiXCR, TCRdb re-called the 5' RACE reads, giving one row per CDR3 protein. The sample has about 600,000 distinct CDR3 sequences, around half seen once; the top ten hold 20% to 25%. These data belong to a study of blood T cells in healthy people across ages. Study-wide background: About one barcoded TCR beta cDNA was captured per two T cells. Study-level points and caveats: With unsorted PBMCs, a conclusive comparison of naive versus antigen-experienced cells was not possible.

Extraction yielded at least 5 micrograms of total RNA per sample. The TCR sequence derives from a man older than 75 in good health. The chain has TRBV30 and TRBJ2-7, with D possibly being TRBD2 (5 bases). Sequenced: blood. The CDR3 is CAMDLTYEQYF. CDR3 bases: TGTGCAATGGACTTAACCTACGAGCAGTACTTC.